These 3 T cell receptor beta chains were sequenced from one sample in a study of monozygotic twins with inflammatory bowel disease. TCRdb reprocessed the 5' RACE reads and reports one entry per CDR3 protein, with no DNA. This repertoire includes around 450,000 distinct CDR3 sequences. The sequenced material came from blood. The origin of the receptors is a human donor with ulcerative colitis or Crohn's disease, or a healthy co-twin of an affected twin (not recorded which).

The chain employs TRBV20-1 and TRBJ1-1. CDR3 length: 12 amino acids. The germline V gene encodes CDR1 DFQATT and CDR2 SNEGSKA (reference sequence). The CDR3 loop reads CSAAGSDTEAFF.

This chain links TRBV6-5 with TRBJ2-3; TCRdb's D gene call, TRBD1, goes unchecked for lack of DNA. Germline V gene sequence: CDR1 MNHEY, CDR2 SVGAGI. The CDR3 covers 16 residues. CDR3 region: CASSYSVTDYTDTQYF.

The rearrangement links TRBV10-3 to TRBJ1-2; as DNA is missing, the TRBD1 call by TCRdb cannot be tested. Germline V CDR1 and CDR2: ENHRY, SYGVKD. This CDR3 region has 16 residues. This chain's CDR3 is CAISESVTGGSGGYTF.